This T cell receptor (beta chain) was documented in a study of blood T cell repertoires in COVID-19. Overall study: Sources were T cells, B-cell-depleted T cells, or PBMCs; the material itself was cDNA or gDNA.

Trimming cost V 5 bases and J 5 bases; bases outside gene matches: 7. This CDR3 is built from 14 residues. Per the germline V gene, CDR1 is LNHDA and CDR2 is SQIVND (reference sequence). Original processing methods: Amplification of reference gene primers provided the estimated nucleated cell counts. Clones were sequenced by immunoSEQ multiplex PCR, and TCRdb holds only the in-frame ones, with some missing. The DNA was the basis for D and trimming; V, J and clone size are from that table. The table has over 70,000 clones, approximately 88% seen once; the top ten hold around 10%. The material sequenced was peripheral blood. The origin of this receptor is a man older than 75 with acute or convalescent COVID-19. V is TRBV19 and J is TRBJ1-2; 8 nucleotides agree with TRBD1. The CDR3 spells CASSPGQGPYGYTF. In DNA, the CDR3 is TGTGCCAGTAGTCCTGGACAGGGCCCATATGGCTACACCTTC.